The 20 T cell receptor beta chains presented below share a single source sample, sequenced in a study of T cell responses to AZD1222 COVID-19 vaccine. The repertoire was sequenced with immunoSEQ multiplex PCR; TCRdb's copy has only in-frame clones and lacks some. The repertoire has about 120,000 clones, about 92% of them found once; the top ten carry around 5%. The source material was peripheral blood, sampled 28 days after the second AZD1222 dose. Receptors originate from an adult who received the AZD1222 COVID-19 vaccine.

The rearrangement uses TRBV7-9 and TRBJ2-7; D call uncertain. V was trimmed by 6 bases and J by 0 bases, leaving 15 bases between them. This CDR3 comprises 15 residues. Germline lookup yields CDR1 SEHNR and CDR2 FQNEAQ (reference sequence). This chain's CDR3 is CASSPPGHSSYEQYF. The CDR3, as DNA: TGTGCCAGCAGTCCACCGGGTCATTCCTCCTACGAGCAGTACTTC.

The chain links TRBV18 to TRBJ1-3; D unclear. From germline, CDR1 is KGHSH and CDR2 LQKENI. V lost 3 bases and J 2 bases, leaving 8 bases between the germline ends. This CDR3 is 14 amino acids long. The CDR3 DNA reads as TGTGCCAGCTCACCCTCAAATGCTGGAAACACCATATATTTT. This encodes CASSPSNAGNTIYF.

The chain employs TRBV5-4 and TRBJ1-2; 8 nucleotides agree with TRBD1. With V trimmed by 0 bases and J by 7 bases, 11 bases remained unmatched. CDR1 is SGHNT, CDR2 YYREEE, per germline (reference sequence). This CDR3 spans 16 amino acids. The CDR3 DNA follows: TGTGCCAGCAGCTTGGCCTATGGACAGGGAGTAGGTGGCTACACCTTC. It translates to CASSLAYGQGVGGYTF.

V and J are TRBV15 and TRBJ2-7; 7 positions match TRBD2. The germline CDR1 and CDR2 sequences are LNHNV and YYDKDF (reference sequence). The junction had 6 bases not matched to a gene; V was cut back by 1 base and J by 3 bases. The CDR3 extends over 15 amino acids. The CDR3 DNA follows: TGTGCCACCAGCAGAGGCCTAGCGGCAATCTACGAGCAGTACTTC. The encoded protein is CATSRGLAAIYEQYF.

This sequence joins TRBV27 and TRBJ1-1; D is unresolved. The V end was cut by 2 bases, the J end by 4 bases, with 11 bases between. Germline CDR1 and CDR2: MNHEY and SMNVEV (reference sequence). The CDR3 is 14 residues long. The CDR3 region has the DNA TGTGCCAGCAGTTTAGCTGGGCTGGGCACTGAAGCTTTCTTT. Its protein product is CASSLAGLGTEAFF.

V and J are TRBV27 and TRBJ1-1; D is uncertain. The V end was cut by 8 bases, the J end by 5 bases, with 6 bases between. This CDR3 contains 10 residues. In germline, CDR1 is MNHEY, CDR2 SMNVEV (reference sequence). The CDR3 region is CASYSTEAFF. Written as DNA, the CDR3 is TGTGCCAGCTATTCGACTGAAGCTTTCTTT.

V is TRBV18 and J is TRBJ1-1, with a weak D call TRBD1 (6 bases). The CDR3 has 15 amino acids. Per the germline V gene, CDR1 is KGHSH and CDR2 is LQKENI. Between the trimmed V and J ends, which lost 1 base and 6 bases, there was a span of 15 bases. CDR3 DNA: TGTGCCAGCTCACCACAGGGCAGGGGTGGTGCTGAAGCTTTCTTT. Translating gives CASSPQGRGGAEAFF.

The V gene is TRBV28, the J gene TRBJ1-4; D not certain. Trimming shortened V by 3 bases and J by 4 bases, and 9 bases separated the two germline ends. The germline V gene encodes CDR1 MDHEN and CDR2 SYDVKM. The CDR3 is made up of 14 amino acids. CDR3 DNA sequence: TGTGCCAGCAGTTTGGAAGGGCGTAATGAAAAACTGTTTTTT. This gives the protein CASSLEGRNEKLFF.

This chain connects TRBV6-5 to TRBJ2-5; the D is unclear. Trimming stripped 3 bases from V and 1 base from J, with 9 bases between. CDR3 size: 14 residues. CDR1 MNHEY and CDR2 SVGAGI come from the germline V gene. CDR3 loop: CASSYMTGQETQYF. The CDR3 DNA sequence: TGTGCCAGCAGTTATATGACGGGCCAAGAGACCCAGTACTTC.

V and J are TRBV29-1 and TRBJ2-3; D gene unclear. In germline, CDR1 is SQVTM, CDR2 ANQGSEA. The V and J ends lost 4 bases and 4 bases respectively, with 9 bases between them. The CDR3 spans 12 residues. Here the CDR3 DNA reads TGCAGCGTTGTAAGGTCCGCAGATACGCAGTATTTT. It translates to CSVVRSADTQYF.

J is TRBJ1-5 and V is TRBV9; D is unresolved. Germline assignment: CDR1 SGDLS and CDR2 YYNGEE. The CDR3 is 14 residues long. The V end lost 0 bases, the J end lost 4 bases, and 8 bases lay between the germline ends. The CDR3 loop is CASSVDAGNQPQHF. CDR3 coding DNA: TGTGCCAGCAGCGTAGATGCAGGTAATCAGCCCCAGCATTTT.

The chain recombines TRBV6-6 with TRBJ2-1; TRBD2 matches 7 bases. Looked up from germline, CDR1 is MNHNY and CDR2 is SVGAGI (reference sequence). The CDR3 has 12 amino acids. J was trimmed by 8 bases and V by 3 bases; bases with no gene match: 1. The CDR3 sequence is CASSYRGDEQFF. DNA of the CDR3: TGTGCCAGCAGTTATCGGGGGGATGAGCAGTTCTTC.

The chain employs TRBV7-2 and TRBJ1-2; perhaps TRBD1 as D (6 bases). Per germline, CDR1 SGHTA and CDR2 FQGNSA. This CDR3 has 15 amino acids. Trimming stripped 0 bases from V and 6 bases from J, with 14 bases between. CDR3 DNA: TGTGCCAGCAGCTTAGCGAGAACAGGGAAAGATGGCTACACCTTC. This sequence encodes CASSLARTGKDGYTF.

J is TRBJ1-3 and V is TRBV3-1 (or the pseudogene TRBV3-2), with D possibly matching TRBD1 (5 bases). Germline V CDR1 and CDR2: LGHDT, YNNKEL (reference sequence). Trimming left V 2 bases short and J 3 bases short, with 11 bases between. The CDR3 contains 15 residues. The CDR3 protein is CASSQPTGGGNTIYF. The DNA of the CDR3 is TGTGCCAGCAGCCAACCTACCGGGGGTGGAAACACCATATATTTT.

The chain uses TRBV5-1 and TRBJ1-2, with D perhaps matching TRBD1 (5 bases). The CDR3 runs to 15 residues. Germline V gene data show CDR1 as SGHRS and CDR2 as YFSETQ. Trimming shortened V by 0 bases and J by 3 bases, and 12 bases separated the two germline ends. The CDR3 loop is CASSLASGPDYGYTF. The CDR3 DNA follows: TGCGCCAGCAGCTTGGCGTCAGGGCCGGACTATGGCTACACCTTC.

This sequence joins TRBV5-1 and TRBJ1-1, with D uncertain. V was trimmed by 0 bases and J by 6 bases, leaving 0 bases between them. The CDR3 extends over 10 amino acids. Germline-derived CDR1 and CDR2 are SGHRS and YFSETQ. The CDR3 DNA reads as TGCGCCAGCAGCTTGGCTGAAGCTTTCTTT. Its protein product is CASSLAEAFF.

This clone appeared a single time. Here the CDR3 DNA reads TGTGCCAGCAGCTTGGTGCGACAGGGAAATTCCTACAATGAGCAGTTCTTC. It is translated as CASSLVRQGNSYNEQFF. The chain links TRBV5-5 to TRBJ2-1, with TRBD1 identical over 7 bases. CDR1 and CDR2 (germline): SGHKS, YYEKEE (reference sequence). The CDR3 runs 17 residues. Unmatched junction bases numbered 7, after V lost 0 bases and J lost 1 base.

The chain combines TRBV27 with TRBJ2-7; D unclear. The CDR3 totals 16 residues. Deletions cut 6 bases from V and 3 bases from J, with 21 bases between. The germline CDR1 and CDR2 sequences are MNHEY and SMNVEV (reference sequence). CDR3 coding DNA: TGTGCCAGCAGGAAACATTTTGGGCAGGCACTCTACGAGCAGTACTTC. This gives the protein CASRKHFGQALYEQYF.

The rearrangement links TRBV7-9 to TRBJ2-5; possible D gene TRBD1, 6 bases. Trimming took 5 bases from V and 1 from J, leaving 20 bases between them. This CDR3 region has 17 residues. The germline V gene encodes CDR1 SEHNR and CDR2 FQNEAQ (reference sequence). The CDR3 DNA reads as TGTGCCAGCAGCCTACTGGGCAGGCAGGGGTTCCAAGAGACCCAGTACTTC. Amino acid sequence: CASSLLGRQGFQETQYF.

This chain connects TRBV7-2 to TRBJ1-1; D not certain. Germline V lookup: CDR1 SGHTA, CDR2 FQGNSA. This CDR3 spans 17 amino acids. The V end lost 2 bases, the J end lost 0 bases, and 16 bases lay between the germline ends. The CDR3 spells CASSLSSAGLMNTEAFF. CDR3 in DNA: TGTGCCAGCAGCTTATCATCCGCTGGGTTGATGAACACTGAAGCTTTCTTT.